The 25 T cell receptor beta chains below come from one sample, sequenced in a study of T-cell memory formation after mild COVID-19. Each CDR3 protein gets one entry after TCRdb re-called the 5' RACE reads with MiXCR. The table has about 130,000 distinct CDR3 sequences, roughly 6% seen once. Sequencing was done on a sample of PBMCs or a T cell subset sorted from them (not recorded which). All receptors derive from an adult woman who had mild COVID-19 (a few samples of this study predate the infection). Cell type and time point are not known.

There are a few counts of this clonotype. V is TRBV4-2 and J is TRBJ2-2; D is unclear. Germline V gives CDR1 LGHNA, CDR2 YNFKEQ. Trimming left V 0 bases short and J 2 bases short, with 10 bases between. The CDR3 spans 16 residues. This CDR3 is CASSQDTGPNTGELFF. In DNA form, the CDR3 reads TGTGCCAGCAGCCAAGATACCGGACCCAACACCGGGGAGCTGTTTTTT.

This chain uses TRBV12-3 or TRBV12-4 with TRBJ1-1; tentative D call: TRBD1 (6 bases). The length of the CDR3 is 13 residues. The germline V and J ends were trimmed by 5 bases and 5 bases, with 12 bases remaining between them. CDR3 DNA sequence: TGTGCCAGCAGTCCGACAGGCTGGACTGAAGCTTTCTTT. Translated, it gives CASSPTGWTEAFF.

This clonotype was counted ten times or more. The genes are TRBV7-9 and TRBJ2-3; D might be TRBD2 (5 bases). This CDR3 spans 15 amino acids. Germline CDR1 reads SEHNR; CDR2 reads FQNEAQ (reference sequence). V lost 5 bases to trimming and J lost 5 bases, with 17 bases between them. The CDR3 here is CASSPGSLGRDTQYF. CDR3 nucleotides: TGTGCCAGCAGCCCTGGATCCTTGGGGAGAGATACGCAGTATTTT.

A note on this clonotype: This may be a read error, as it is one base from a much larger clone. The chain is built from TRBV5-4 and TRBJ1-2; 8 bases map to TRBD1. There are 13 residues in the CDR3. Trimming at V came to 3 bases and at J to 3 bases, leaving 1 base not matched to a gene. CDR1 and CDR2 from the germline V gene are SGHNT and YYREEE (reference sequence). CDR3 in DNA: TGTGCCAGCAGCTCGACAGGGGACTATGGCTACACCTTC. Its translation is CASSSTGDYGYTF.

This clonotype showed up many times. This chain links TRBV7-9 with TRBJ2-1; D remains ambiguous. There are 17 residues in the CDR3. V dropped 5 bases and J dropped 5 bases, with 22 bases sitting between them. The V gene's germline CDR1 is SEHNR and CDR2 FQNEAQ (reference sequence). CDR3 DNA sequence: TGTGCCAGCAGCCCCACTGGGCGTGAGATTGGGGACAATGAGCAGTTCTTC. Encoded protein: CASSPTGREIGDNEQFF.

As regards this clonotype: At one of its ends the junction is not consistent with the germline gene, which may arise from a read error. V usage is TRBV18 and J usage is TRBJ2-1; 10 nucleotides align to TRBD2. Germline V gene sequence: CDR1 KGHSH, CDR2 LQKENI. There are 14 residues in the CDR3. CDR3: CASSPLAGNNEQFF. In DNA form, the CDR3 reads TGTGCCAGCTCCCCACTAGCGGGGAACAATGAGCAGTTCTTC.

This clonotype has ten or more counts. The chain is built from TRBV4-2 and TRBJ2-1, with D tentatively TRBD2 (5 bases). Trimming left V 3 bases short and J 0 bases short, with 6 bases between. The length of the CDR3 is 14 residues. Germline CDR1 is LGHNA and CDR2 is YNFKEQ. The CDR3 nucleotides read TGTGCCAGCAGCCACGGGGACTCCTACAATGAGCAGTTCTTC. Translated, it gives CASSHGDSYNEQFF.

This sequence joins TRBV7-3 and TRBJ1-1; perhaps TRBD1 as D (6 bases). V lost 5 bases and J lost 10, with 38 bases in between. Looked up from germline, CDR1 is SGHTA and CDR2 is FQGTGA. The CDR3 covers 20 residues. The CDR3 DNA sequence: TGTGCCAGCAGCCCCCAATCGGGGTCGGGGGGGCGATGGATACAACCGGGAGCTTTCTTT. It specifies CASSPQSGSGGRWIQPGAFF. Looking up the rest from reference TRBV7-3 and TRBJ1-1 gives the full variable domain: GAGVSQTPSNKVTEKGKYVELRCDPISGHTALYWYRQSLGQGPEFLIYFQGTGAADDSGLPNDRFFAVRPEGSVSTLKIQRTERGDSAVYLCASSPQSGSGGRWIQPGAFFGQGTRLTVV.

This clonotype has more than one count but fewer than ten. The chain joins TRBV14 to TRBJ2-1, with D maybe TRBD2 (5 bases). Germline V gene lookup returns CDR1 SGHDN and CDR2 FVKESK. Trimming removed 1 base at V and 3 bases at J, with 16 bases between. CDR3 size: 17 residues. CDR3 nucleotides: TGTGCCAGCAGCCAAGGGGGATTACGCCGGGACTACAATGAGCAGTTCTTC. Translated, it gives CASSQGGLRRDYNEQFF.

This clonotype was recorded a few times. This chain joins TRBV6-2 or TRBV6-3 and TRBJ1-5, with D perhaps matching TRBD1 (5 bases). Germline V gene data show CDR1 as MNHEY and CDR2 as SVGEGT. The CDR3 covers 16 residues. Trimming shortened V by 4 bases and J by 4 bases, and 17 bases separated the two germline ends. The CDR3 DNA reads as TGTGCCAGCAGTTCATCTGGGGGGGTAAGAAATCAGCCCCAGCATTTT. This sequence encodes CASSSSGGVRNQPQHF.

The chain combines TRBV5-1 with TRBJ1-1; 9 nucleotides agree with TRBD1. The CDR3 consists of 17 residues. V lost 3 bases and J lost 5; bases outside the gene matches: 14. CDR1 is SGHRS, CDR2 YFSETQ, per germline. The CDR3: CASSYYLGTGTSTEAFF. The CDR3 nucleotides read TGCGCCAGCAGCTACTACCTCGGGACAGGGACGAGTACTGAAGCTTTCTTT.

This chain connects TRBV7-9 to TRBJ1-2; TRBD1 matches 7 bases. Losses at the gene ends were 5 bases for V and 4 bases for J; bases not matched to a gene: 7. CDR3 size: 14 residues. Germline V CDR1 and CDR2: SEHNR, FQNEAQ (reference sequence). The CDR3 is CASSPRDSPYGYTF. The CDR3 region has the DNA TGTGCCAGCAGCCCCCGGGACAGTCCCTATGGCTACACCTTC. Based on the CDR3 plus reference TRBV7-9 and TRBJ1-2, the full variable domain is DTGVSQNPRHKITKRGQNVTFRCDPISEHNRLYWYRQTLGQGPEFLTYFQNEAQLEKSRLLSDRFSAERPKGSFSTLEIQRTEQGDSAMYLCASSPRDSPYGYTFGSGTRLTVV.

This clonotype came up a few times. V usage is TRBV4-2 and J usage is TRBJ1-1; D unresolved. Trimming removed 0 bases from V and 0 bases from J, with 11 bases in between. The germline CDR1 and CDR2 sequences are LGHNA and YNFKEQ. The CDR3 runs to 16 residues. This CDR3 is CASSQDAYSMNTEAFF. The DNA of the CDR3 is TGTGCCAGCAGCCAAGATGCATACTCCATGAACACTGAAGCTTTCTTT.

The chain couples TRBV7-9 to TRBJ1-1; D call uncertain. The V end was cut by 4 bases, the J end by 3 bases, with 15 bases between. The CDR3 extends over 15 amino acids. The germline V gene encodes CDR1 SEHNR and CDR2 FQNEAQ (reference sequence). The CDR3 bases are TGTGCCAGCAGCTCACCACTGGACCTACACACTGAAGCTTTCTTT. As protein: CASSSPLDLHTEAFF.

This clonotype was found many times. The chain uses TRBV12-3 or TRBV12-4 and TRBJ2-4; D is perhaps TRBD1 (5 bases). The V gene lost 6 bases and the J gene lost 1 base, with 16 bases spanning the gap. This CDR3 comprises 16 residues. The CDR3 nucleotides are TGTGCCAGCAGCACTTCAGGGTTTCAGGCCAAAAACATTCAGTACTTC. Its protein is CASSTSGFQAKNIQYF.

This clonotype appeared a few times. The chain couples TRBV30 to TRBJ1-1; D not resolved. Germline loops: CDR1 GTSNPN, CDR2 SVGIG (reference sequence). The CDR3 has 14 residues. The ends were cut back, 0 bases at V and 4 bases at J, with 12 bases in the middle. The CDR3, as DNA: TGTGCCTGGAGTGTACGATTTACTGGCACTGAAGCTTTCTTT. It specifies CAWSVRFTGTEAFF.

The V and J genes are TRBV3-1 and TRBJ2-7; D ambiguous. Germline V gene lookup returns CDR1 LGHDT and CDR2 YNNKEL (reference sequence). This CDR3 is 14 amino acids long. Trimming removed 3 bases from V and 2 bases from J, with 11 bases in between. The CDR3 coding sequence is TGTGCCAGCAGCCAGGCTCAAGGCCCCTACGAGCAGTACTTC. Its protein is CASSQAQGPYEQYF.

The table lists this clonotype with many counts. The rearrangement joins TRBV25-1 to TRBJ2-5; 7 positions agree with TRBD2. With 11 bases clipped from V and 3 bases from J, the junction kept 3 bases outside the gene matches. This CDR3 has 11 residues. The V gene's germline CDR1 is MGHDK and CDR2 SYGVNS. CDR3 DNA: TGTGCCGGCGGGGGAGAAGAGACCCAGTACTTC. Its translation: CAGGGEETQYF.

This clonotype showed up just a few times. The chain recombines TRBV11-1 with TRBJ2-7, with D tentatively TRBD1 or TRBD2 (5 bases each). CDR1 and CDR2 from the germline V gene are SGHAT and FQDESV (reference sequence). V dropped 5 bases and J dropped 9 bases, with 17 bases sitting between them. The CDR3 contains 13 residues. CDR3 in DNA: TGTGCCAGCAGCGGAGAATCAGGGACGGCGCAGTACTTC. It is translated as CASSGESGTAQYF.

This chain links TRBV19 with TRBJ2-2; D is ambiguous. The CDR3 runs 14 residues. V gave up 7 bases and J gave up 5 bases, with 14 bases separating them. The germline V gene encodes CDR1 LNHDA and CDR2 SQIVND (reference sequence). The CDR3 sequence is CASMAEVGTGELFF. CDR3 DNA: TGTGCCAGTATGGCAGAGGTTGGAACCGGGGAGCTGTTTTTT. Full variable domain (remainder filled in from reference TRBV19 and TRBJ2-2): DGGITQSPKYLFRKEGQNVTLSCEQNLNHDAMYWYRQDPGQGLRLIYYSQIVNDFQKGDIAEGYSVSREKKESFPLTVTSAQKNPTAFYLCASMAEVGTGELFFGEGSRLTVL.

This clonotype was observed a few times. J is TRBJ1-2 and V is TRBV4-2; D not certain. This CDR3 spans 17 amino acids. V was trimmed by 0 bases and J by 3 bases, leaving 17 bases between them. Looked up from germline, CDR1 is LGHNA and CDR2 is YNFKEQ. The chain's CDR3 is CASSQDQNAGKDYGYTF. The CDR3 coding sequence is TGTGCCAGCAGCCAAGATCAAAACGCGGGAAAAGACTATGGCTACACCTTC.

The chain links TRBV6-1 to TRBJ2-7; 11 nucleotides align to TRBD2. This CDR3 is 14 amino acids long. V gave up 8 bases and J gave up 0 bases; unmatched junction bases: 3. The germline V gene encodes CDR1 MNHNS and CDR2 SASEGT. As DNA, the CDR3 is TGTGCCAGCGTCACTAGCGGGAGCTCCTACGAGCAGTACTTC. Its translation is CASVTSGSSYEQYF.

This clonotype came up a few times. This CDR3 reads CASSLSGQGNTEAFF. CDR3 sequence (DNA): TGTGCCAGCAGTTTATCTGGACAGGGGAACACTGAAGCTTTCTTT. J is TRBJ1-1 and V is TRBV28; 8 bases agree with TRBD1. This CDR3 contains 15 residues. Germline lookup yields CDR1 MDHEN and CDR2 SYDVKM. Trimming at V came to 1 base and at J to 1 base, leaving 2 bases not matched to a gene.

The table lists this clonotype with many counts. The rearrangement uses TRBV11-1 and TRBJ2-3; D is perhaps TRBD2 (6 bases). This CDR3 has 14 amino acids. V was shortened by 5 bases and J by 2 bases, with 11 bases between the two germline ends. The V gene's germline CDR1 is SGHAT and CDR2 FQDESV (reference sequence). CDR3 sequence: CASSLRTNTDTQYF. The CDR3 region has the DNA TGTGCCAGCAGCCTTCGGACTAACACAGATACGCAGTATTTT.

This clonotype appeared many times. The J gene is TRBJ2-7, the V gene TRBV7-8; D may be TRBD1 (7 bases). Per germline, CDR1 SGHVS and CDR2 FQNEAQ. V lost 1 base to trimming and J lost 0 bases, with 13 bases between them. This CDR3 region has 16 residues. The CDR3 here is CASSLVAGGGSYEQYF. DNA of the CDR3: TGTGCCAGCAGCTTAGTAGCAGGGGGAGGCTCCTACGAGCAGTACTTC.